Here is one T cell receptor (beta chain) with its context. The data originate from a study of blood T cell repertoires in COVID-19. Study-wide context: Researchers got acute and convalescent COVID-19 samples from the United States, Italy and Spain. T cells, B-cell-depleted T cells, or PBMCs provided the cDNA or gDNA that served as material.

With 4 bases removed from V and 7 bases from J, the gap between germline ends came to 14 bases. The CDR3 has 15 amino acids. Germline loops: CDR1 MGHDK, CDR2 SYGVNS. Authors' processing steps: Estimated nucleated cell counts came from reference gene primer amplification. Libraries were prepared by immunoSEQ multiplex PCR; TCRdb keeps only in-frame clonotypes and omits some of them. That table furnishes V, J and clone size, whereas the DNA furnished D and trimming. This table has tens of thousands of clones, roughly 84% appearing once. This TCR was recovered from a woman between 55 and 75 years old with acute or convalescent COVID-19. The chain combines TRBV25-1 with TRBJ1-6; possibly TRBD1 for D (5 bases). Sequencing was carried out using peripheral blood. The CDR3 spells CASSGRDRLNSPLHF. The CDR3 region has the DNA TGTGCCAGCAGTGGGCGGGACCGCTTAAATTCACCCCTCCACTTT. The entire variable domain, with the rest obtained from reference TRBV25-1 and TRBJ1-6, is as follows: EADIYQTPRYLVIGTGKKITLECSQTMGHDKMYWYQQDPGMELHLIHYSYGVNSTEKGDLSSESTVSRIRTEHFPLTLESARPSHTSQYLCASSGRDRLNSPLHFGNGTRLTVT.